This T cell receptor (beta chain) was identified during a study of cytomegalovirus exposure and HLA in healthy donors. As for this clone: The antigen is not known.

V lost 3 bases and J 0 bases, leaving 9 bases between the germline ends. Per germline, CDR1 SGHKS and CDR2 YYEKEE (reference sequence). The CDR3 has 14 residues. The PCR ran on 60 Vbeta and 13 Jbeta primers. Here immunoSEQ multiplex PCR was the method, and the copy in TCRdb shows in-frame clones only, minus some. The data hold 200,000 to 250,000 clones, with 75% to 80% observed a single time. Study-level findings and limits: The classifier reportedly diagnosed cytomegalovirus status with high specificity and sensitivity. The authors enumerated over 150 TCR beta chains as linked to cytomegalovirus.

Likely unrecorded immune exposures existed in these nominally healthy donors. The sequence derives from a man younger than 35 in good health and CMV-seronegative. The rearrangement joins TRBV5-5 to TRBJ2-5; D is perhaps TRBD2 (6 bases). The sequencing sample was made of PBMCs. CDR3 sequence reads: CASSYWDYQETQYF. CDR3 coding DNA: TGTGCCAGCAGCTACTGGGACTACCAAGAGACCCAGTACTTC.